The 2 T cell receptor beta chains in this list originate from one sample, sequenced in a study of read filtering for tumor transcriptome and immune sequencing. The library was built from roughly 400 ng RNA with molecular barcoded adaptors for alpha/delta and beta/gamma chains. TCRdb re-called the reads through MiXCR, storing one row per CDR3 protein. The sample includes 120,000 or so distinct CDR3 sequences, roughly 13% of them seen just once. Specimen: a population of CD138-negative cells sorted from bone marrow. The receptors come from a donor aged 40 or over with multiple myeloma.

Many counts were recorded for this clonotype. CDR3 amino acids: CSVGQGNTEAFF. The DNA of the CDR3 is TGCAGCGTTGGACAGGGGAACACTGAAGCTTTCTTT. The genes are TRBV29-1 and TRBJ1-1; 7 nucleotides align to TRBD1. V dropped 4 bases and J dropped 1; count of bases not matched to a gene: 0. The CDR3 has 12 residues. Germline values: CDR1 SQVTM, CDR2 ANQGSEA.

This clonotype was counted ten times or more. J is TRBJ2-2 and V is TRBV3-1; 7 bases are shared with TRBD1. J gave up 7 bases and V 4 bases, and 6 bases lay outside the gene matches. Germline loops: CDR1 LGHDT, CDR2 YNNKEL (reference sequence). This CDR3 region has 14 residues. Here the CDR3 DNA reads TGTGCCAGCAGCCGCACAGGGGATTTCGGGGAGCTGTTTTTT. It codes for CASSRTGDFGELFF.